This TCR beta chain derives from a study of blood T cell repertoires in COVID-19. Study-wide background: Specimens from acute and convalescent COVID-19 originated in the United States, Italy and Spain. PBMCs, B-cell-depleted T cells, or T cells were the source of the cDNA or gDNA that made up the material.

The CDR3 extends over 12 amino acids. The ends were cut back, 5 bases at V and 2 bases at J, with 9 bases in the middle. The V gene's germline CDR1 is GTSNPN and CDR2 SVGIG (reference sequence). In the original workflow: Nucleated cell counts were estimated from reference gene primer amplification. Repertoires were generated with immunoSEQ multiplex PCR, while TCRdb's copy carries only in-frame clones and drops some. For V, J and clone size, that table is used; D and trimming come from the DNA. Here the sample spans roughly 100,000 clones, roughly 80% being singletons. The sequenced sample consisted of peripheral blood. The TCR originated in a woman older than 75 with acute or convalescent COVID-19. The V call is TRBV30, the J call TRBJ1-2, with D unresolved. CDR3 DNA: TGTGCCTGGGGGAGGGTGAACTATGGCTACACCTTC. This encodes CAWGRVNYGYTF.